The sequence of this T cell receptor beta chain was determined in a study of siplizumab effects on memory and regulatory T cells. Study results and caveats: Alloreactive sequences traceable to unstimulated CD4+ memory cells were significantly reduced by siplizumab. Naive T cells, seemingly more diverse than memory cells, seemed major alloresponse contributors.

Measured with immunoSEQ multiplex PCR; TCRdb has only the in-frame clones, and not every one. The sample has tens of thousands of clones, 95% to 97% seen once. CDR3 size: 14 residues. Germline V gives CDR1 LNHNV, CDR2 YYDKDF (reference sequence). Trimming removed 2 bases from V and 3 bases from J; junction bases left unmatched: 3. For this clone: Its antigen is not known.

The sample comprised naive CD4+ T cells sorted from blood. This TCR derives from a human donor in good health. V gene TRBV15 combines with J gene TRBJ1-2; 7 bases agree with TRBD1. In nucleotides, the CDR3 is TGTGCCACCAGCAGACGACAGGGAGACTATGGCTACACCTTC. Translated, it gives CATSRRQGDYGYTF.